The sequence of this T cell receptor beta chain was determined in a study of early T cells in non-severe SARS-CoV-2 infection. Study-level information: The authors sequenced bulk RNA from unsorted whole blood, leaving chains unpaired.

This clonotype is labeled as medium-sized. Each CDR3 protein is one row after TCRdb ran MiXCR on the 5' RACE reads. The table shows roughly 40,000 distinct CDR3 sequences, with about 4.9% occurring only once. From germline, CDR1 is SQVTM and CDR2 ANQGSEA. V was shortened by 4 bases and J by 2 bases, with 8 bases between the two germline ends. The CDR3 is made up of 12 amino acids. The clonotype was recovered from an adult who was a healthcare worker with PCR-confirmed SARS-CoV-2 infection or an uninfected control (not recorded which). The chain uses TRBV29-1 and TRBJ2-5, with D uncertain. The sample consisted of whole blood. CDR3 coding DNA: TGCAGCGTTGCGCTGGGGCAAGAGACCCAGTACTTC. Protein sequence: CSVALGQETQYF.